The clone carrying this T cell receptor beta chain is classed as medium-sized (0.01 to 0.1%) by frequency. Its matching antigen is unknown. The sample is drawn from a study of T cell clusters in autoimmune cytopenias. Study-wide findings and caveats: TRB repertoire shifts in secondary cytopenia and chronic lymphocytic leukemia mostly reflected lymphoma, not autoimmunity. The T cell clusters came from computational analysis alone and lack functional validation. Primary autoimmune cytopenia patients appeared to lack physiological T cell clusters present in healthy donors.

TRB rearrangements were amplified by touch-down multiplex PCR with mixed TRB-A/B primers. TCRdb re-called the multiplex PCR reads; every CDR3 protein appears as one record, without DNA. The sample has about 5,000 distinct CDR3 sequences. TRB was amplified from approximately 250 ng of peripheral blood genomic DNA per sample. The CDR3 runs to 13 residues. Germline lookup yields CDR1 MNHNY and CDR2 SVGAGI (reference sequence). This sequence was found in a human donor with an autoimmune cytopenia or autoimmune hepatitis (not recorded which). Sequenced: peripheral blood. The J gene is TRBJ1-3, the V gene TRBV6-6. The CDR3 protein is CASSPLTGNTIYF.